The entry that follows covers one T cell receptor (beta chain) sequence. The antigen remains undetermined. Its ends do not fully match the called genes, so a read error is possible. The data stem from a study of T cells in Graves' hyperthyroidism and ophthalmopathy. Study at large: Initial diagnosis, before any treatment, was when peripheral blood was collected.

The source material, RNA transcripts, was used to amplify TCR beta CDR3 regions. The TCR CDR3 first-round RT-PCR relied on the HTBI primer set. TCRdb fed the multiplex PCR reads into MiXCR, producing one record per CDR3 protein. The sample contains 92,000 or so distinct CDR3 sequences, roughly 56% of which appear only once. The germline gives CDR1 SQVTM, CDR2 ANQGSEA. This CDR3 has 14 amino acids. Study results and caveats: Blood held most thyroid clonotypes expanded above 0.001 frequency. For ophthalmopathy, model prediction preceded onset by a median roughly 6.3 months.

Patients counted as stable if ophthalmopathy did not develop within 18 months. The chain has TRBV29-1 and TRBJ2-1, with D tentatively TRBD1 (7 bases). The receptor's source is a woman aged 40 to 49 with Graves' hyperthyroidism. Sequenced: blood. The DNA for the CDR3 is TGCAGCGTCGCGGGACAGAACTCCTACAATGAGCAGCTCTTC. This sequence encodes CSVAGQNSYNEQLF.